The 4 T cell receptor beta chains presented below share a single source sample, sequenced in a study of early stage breast cancer tumors. Some clones are missing from TCRdb's copy, which holds only in-frame ones; the method was immunoSEQ multiplex PCR. The repertoire holds tens of thousands of clones, with over 75% as singletons. Sequenced: blood. These receptors originate from a person aged 40 to 49 with breast cancer.

The V call is TRBV6-6, the J call TRBJ2-7, with 9 bases lining up with TRBD1. This CDR3 is built from 15 residues. V shed 9 bases, J shed 0 bases, and the junction held 9 bases outside the gene matches. Germline CDR1 is MNHNY and CDR2 is SVGAGI (reference sequence). CDR3 sequence reads: CASSRQGDSSYEQYF. CDR3 coding DNA: TGTGCCAGTAGTCGACAGGGGGATAGCTCCTACGAGCAGTACTTC.

This clone was seen just once. This CDR3 is CASSPPGSSSSYNEQFF. CDR3 bases: TGTGCCAGCTCACCACCGGGCTCGTCGAGCTCCTACAATGAGCAGTTCTTC. The chain couples TRBV18 to TRBJ2-1, with D unresolved. Germline lookup yields CDR1 KGHSH and CDR2 LQKENI. The CDR3 is made up of 17 amino acids. Trimming removed 0 bases at V and 0 bases at J, with 12 bases between.

This rearrangement joins TRBV5-1 to TRBJ2-7; D is perhaps TRBD2 (5 bases). Germline CDR1 reads SGHRS; CDR2 reads YFSETQ. The CDR3 extends over 14 amino acids. V gave up 2 bases and J gave up 7 bases, with 16 bases separating them. The CDR3 nucleotides are TGCGCCAGCAGCTTTCTGGTGGAGGTGGGGGAGCAGTACTTC. Translated, it gives CASSFLVEVGEQYF.

This chain links TRBV7-9 with TRBJ2-7; D remains ambiguous. The CDR3 sequence is 16 residues long. Germline V gene data show CDR1 as SEHNR and CDR2 as FQNEAQ (reference sequence). V shed 1 base and J shed 1 base, with 14 bases lying between them. The CDR3 coding sequence is TGTGCCAGCAGCTTAGTTTTAACTGCAAGGTCCTACGAGCAGTACTTC. It specifies CASSLVLTARSYEQYF.